This TCR beta chain was documented in a study of cytomegalovirus exposure and HLA in healthy donors (dated by TCRdb to about 2017). About the investigation overall: According to an earlier analysis of around 600 of the donors, about 170 million T cells yielded 90 million to 130 million unique TCR beta sequences and 250 to 350 Gb of sequence data. Every discovery cohort repertoire had been produced on one sequencing platform. A later genetic analysis used genome-wide SNP genotypes for about 65% of the 666 donors, treating that subset as a discovery cohort. Alongside the repertoire data, information on donor age, sex, ethnicity and CMV serostatus was compiled. Rather than drawing on any new phenotypic data, the later analysis identified candidate immune exposures from TCR beta sequences and the way those sequences occurred across donors. The study used immunosequencing to profile the T cell repertoires of approximately 640 subjects and linked those repertoires to cytomegalovirus serostatus. Along with the roughly 670-subject first cohort, a separate validation cohort of some 130 different subjects was used. To decide whether each TCR beta V gene segment behaved as functional or pseudogenic, an earlier analysis of approximately 600 of the donors relied on high-throughput TCR beta sequencing. Typing coverage varied by locus: roughly 620-640 donors for A, B, C, DRB1 and DQB1; more than 500 for DQA1; about 590 for DPA1; about 450 for DPB1. The study aimed to test whether signatures of past pathogen exposure could be identified by cataloging public T cell receptors. About 280 gigabases of sequencing data and 91 million or so unique TCR sequences made up an early release that covered approximately 650 HLA-typed donors. About five DR-DQ haplotypes were treated as single units for association and clustering because of strong linkage in the cohort. Among around 400 genotyped donors of the cohort, an average of around 240,000 unique TCR beta nucleotide sequences were sequenced per donor, 15% to 20% of them non-productive. HLA typing covered class I and class II loci at four-digit resolution. A later analysis re-analyzed previously published TCR beta repertoires from roughly 600 donors and added high-resolution HLA genotyping to study TCR occurrence patterns. The genetic ancestry cluster associated with self-reported Caucasian donors included 81% of the 350 to 500 genotyped donors. High-throughput TCR immunosequencing, statistical association of individual TCRs with disease status, and machine learning were combined to predict cytomegalovirus infection status. Results the study describes overall, beyond this receptor: Most CMV-associated TCR beta chains appeared to be HLA-restricted in a later analysis, and the HLA associations seemed to be driven largely by CMV exposure. The study listed over 150 TCR beta chains as associated with cytomegalovirus. Strong co-occurrence of HLA alleles, especially DR and DQ, made assigning TCR associations to individual alleles difficult. Specific HLA alleles were associated with 15,000 to 20,000 TCR beta sequences at a false discovery rate of 0.05 in a later analysis. A group of highly shared sequence variants was considered likely to be a technical artifact of the sequencing pipeline. A further reported finding was that TCR beta sequences accurately predicted the HLA-A and HLA-B alleles for most subjects in the first cohort. Correlated functional status among segregating V segments might reflect linkage disequilibrium, but an unknown experimental factor could not be ruled out. An association between a missense DCLRE1C variant and V-gene and J-gene trimming of TCR beta chains was found in a later genetic analysis and replicated in an independent cohort. Some IMGT-functional V segments, including TRBV6-2 and TRBV6-3, could not be distinguished by the 87-base-pair reads and were therefore excluded. The presence/absence analyses assumed that sequencing depth was roughly uniform across donors, and that assumption may not be true. In a later analysis, HLA-associated TCR beta chains showed more clonal expansion and lower generation probabilities than non-associated chains that were equally common. The authors suggested that the approach could potentially be extended to other disease states and immunological phenotypes. CMV serostatus was the only immune exposure information available for the cohort. A later analysis found that TCR association rates varied across HLA loci, with DRB1 alleles showing the most associated TCRs and HLA-C alleles the fewest. Most TCR sequences were observed very rarely across donors, whereas some public TCRs were present in many individuals. Because HLA typing was unavailable for some donors at each locus, only the typed subset was used in association tests. A later genetic analysis reported fewer N-insertions in productive TCRs among donors in an Asian-associated ancestry cluster than the roughly 650-donor mean. In this cohort, only TCR beta chains were sequenced, and detectable features were limited by the absence of alpha or paired-chain data. The classifier was reported to diagnose cytomegalovirus status with high specificity and sensitivity in both the original and validation cohorts. In a later analysis, several top co-occurrence clusters were reported to appear linked to parvovirus B19, influenza, CMV and Epstein-Barr virus. In vitro tests confirmed that a few of the cytomegalovirus-associated TCR beta chains recognize cytomegalovirus antigens. In an earlier analysis of roughly 500 of the donors, most TCR beta V segments appeared in productive rearrangements about 90% or about 30% of the time, broadly matching IMGT annotations. Because counts were too low, approximately 18 rarely observed V segments, including chromosome 9 orphons, were excluded from the earlier analysis of some 540 of the donors.

The method behind the library was the immunoSEQ multiplex PCR assay. A mixture of 60 forward primers for TCR Vbeta segments and 13 reverse primers for TCR Jbeta segments was used in the multiplex PCR. The CDR3 region of rearranged TCR beta genes was amplified from genomic DNA by a multiplex PCR assay. The Illumina HiSeq System was used to sequence the amplified TCR beta libraries as 87-base-pair reads. Under the source paper's analysis protocol: A later analysis counted about 82 million unique TCR beta chains across the 500 to 850 repertoires, and 10 million to 11 million of these chains were shared by at least two donors. To remove PCR and sequencing errors, raw reads were error-corrected and collapsed into unique sequences using a nearest-neighbor algorithm that merged closely related sequences. CDR3 sequences were aligned to IMGT reference sequences to assign V, D and J gene segments. For a sequence to be retained, a match of at least six nucleotides was required to both a V gene segment and a J gene segment. Rearrangements were classified as productive when the CDR3 lacked stop codons and remained in frame with V and J, and all other rearrangements were classified as non-productive. CDR3 was defined according to IMGT convention as the region running from the second conserved V-encoded cysteine to the conserved J-encoded phenylalanine. The earlier analysis of some 580 of the donors excluded any sequence lacking an unambiguous match to a single V gene segment. In an earlier analysis of approximately 550 of the donors, V segments were called functional above 56.7% productive rearrangements and were called segregating when the between-donor standard deviation exceeded 5%. A statistical classification framework was built to diagnose cytomegalovirus status from the catalog of TCR beta chain sequences. A later analysis assigned V and J genes by comparing TCR nucleotide sequences with IMGT/GENE-DB human TR gene sequences. The TCRdist pipeline was used in a later analysis to assign CDR3 sequences and most-parsimonious VDJ recombination scenarios. In a later analysis, every TCR beta chain was defined by the combination of its CDR3 amino acid sequence and its V-gene family, and reads without a unique V-gene family were dropped. To address suspected cross-contamination and a sequencing artifact, a later analysis removed approximately 590 highly shared, low-generation-probability nucleotide sequences. In a later analysis, a clonal expansion index for each public chain was calculated from normalized within-repertoire ranks of inferred template counts. A later analysis computed generation probabilities with a VDJ recombination model fitted to out-of-frame rearrangements, and checked the results against IGoR. In a later analysis, TCR-TCR, TCR-HLA and TCR-CMV co-occurrence was scored with hypergeometric tests, and a repertoire-size bias correction was applied to TCR pairs. To estimate false discovery rates, a later analysis permuted the HLA or CMV assignments 20 times. In a later analysis, co-occurring TCRs were grouped with DBSCAN, and TCRdist sequence similarity was added when clustering was performed within HLA-allele-positive subsets. Repertoires with fewer than 30,000 or more than 120,000 public chains were left out of co-occurrence clustering, as were about 5 repertoires with anomalous nucleotide sharing. What TCRdb holds here is the immuneACCESS table cut down to in-frame rearrangements. Part of the clones is not present; checked against another copy, under half of the missing clones reflect an unresolved V gene, and the others are unexplained. The DNA was the basis for D and trimming; V, J and clone size are from that table. The sample data list 200,000 to 250,000 clones, and around 80% of these were observed just once. The ten largest clones take up roughly 2.5% of the sample.

The cohort comprised 666 healthy bone marrow donors. Cohort members were all nominally healthy when sampled, although unrecorded immune exposures were likely present. The donor was CMV seropositive and was included in the group of 250 to 350 seropositive cohort members. A peripheral blood sample was collected from each donor, and TCR beta sequencing was performed on peripheral blood mononuclear cells. The Qiagen DNeasy Blood Extraction Kit was used to extract genomic DNA from the blood cell samples. This clone was picked up a small number of times. Its recognized antigen is unknown. No quality values exist for individual bases; no much larger clone is one base distant. CDR1 is given as MDHEN and CDR2 as SYDVKM, both from the germline V gene. From the cysteine up to the phenylalanine, the CDR3 has a length of 13 residues. The only DNA kept is the CDR3, 39 bases in frame from the first base. V is clipped by 5 bases and J by 2 bases, and the sequence between their germline boundaries is 9 bases long.

The rearranged chain carries TRBV28 and TRBJ1-2; 5 matching bases give a weak D call of TRBD1. The receptor's source is an older woman in good health and CMV-seropositive. The sequenced material came from PBMCs. The CDR3 region: CASSLTENYGYTF. In nucleotides, the sequence is TGTGCCAGCAGTCTGACAGAGAACTATGGCTACACCTTC.